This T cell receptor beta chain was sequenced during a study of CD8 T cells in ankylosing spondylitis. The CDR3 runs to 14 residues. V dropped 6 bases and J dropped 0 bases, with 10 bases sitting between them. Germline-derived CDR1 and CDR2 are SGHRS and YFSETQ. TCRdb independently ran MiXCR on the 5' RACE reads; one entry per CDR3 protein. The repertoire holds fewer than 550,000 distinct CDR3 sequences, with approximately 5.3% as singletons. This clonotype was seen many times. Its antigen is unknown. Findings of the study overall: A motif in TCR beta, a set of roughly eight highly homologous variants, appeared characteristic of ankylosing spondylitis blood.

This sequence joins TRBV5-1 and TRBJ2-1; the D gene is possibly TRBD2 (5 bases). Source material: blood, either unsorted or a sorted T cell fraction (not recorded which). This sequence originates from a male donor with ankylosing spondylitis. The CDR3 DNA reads TGCGCCAGCACCCTAGGGAGCTCCTACAATGAGCAGTTCTTC. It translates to CASTLGSSYNEQFF. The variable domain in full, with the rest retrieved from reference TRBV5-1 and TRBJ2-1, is KAGVTQTPRYLIKTRGQQVTLSCSPISGHRSVSWYQQTPGQGLQFLFEYFSETQRNKGNFPGRFSGRQFSNSRSEMNVSTLELGDSALYLCASTLGSSYNEQFFGPGTRLTVL.